Sequencing of this TCR beta chain was carried out in a study of T-cell reconstitution after alpha-beta-depleted transplantation in children. The study's findings and limits: Alpha-beta T cells about two months after transplant reportedly derived from several hundred expanded graft clones. After one year, T-cell counts and TCRbeta diversity mostly came from new T cells. Surviving recipient T cells and intrathymic progenitors accounted for some patients' high TCRbeta diversity at day 60.

Library preparation (for TCRbeta) was performed with unique molecular identifiers. TCRdb ran MiXCR on the PCR reads and lists one entry per CDR3 protein. Here the sample spans hundreds of thousands of distinct CDR3 sequences, about an eighth being singletons. The V gene end was trimmed by 0 bases and the J gene end by 6 bases; junction bases not matched to a gene: 3. Germline V gene sequence: CDR1 LNHNV, CDR2 YYDKDF (reference sequence). There are 15 residues in the CDR3. Concerning this clonotype itself: Its target is not known.

V usage is TRBV15 and J usage is TRBJ1-2; TRBD1 agrees at 11 bases. The sequence was collected from a male patient younger than 18 who had a stem cell transplant for acute myeloid leukemia, so the T cells may come from the graft donor. Sequenced here: PBMCs, mostly from graft donor cells, sampled 360 days after TCRalphabeta/CD19-depleted stem cell transplant. The CDR3 spells CATSREGTGGDGYTF. CDR3 sequence (DNA): TGTGCCACCAGCAGAGAGGGGACAGGGGGAGATGGCTACACCTTC.